This T cell receptor (beta chain) is drawn from a study of cytomegalovirus exposure and HLA in healthy donors. The protocol was immunoSEQ multiplex PCR, while the TCRdb copy is restricted to in-frame clones and leaves out a portion. This table has approximately 150,000 clones, approximately 86% appearing once. Findings and limits, study-wide: The study labeled approximately 150 TCR beta chains cytomegalovirus-associated. Most TCR sequences proved rare, with some public TCRs found in many donors.

Comments on this clone: The target antigen is unknown.

CDR1 is SGHRS, CDR2 YFSETQ, per germline. The J segment lost 2 bases and the V segment lost 4 bases, leaving 5 bases of the junction unmatched. The CDR3 contains 14 residues. The sequencing sample was made of PBMCs. V usage is TRBV5-1 and J usage is TRBJ2-7, with 8 positions matching TRBD2. This clonotype was obtained from a man between 18 and 29 years old in good health and CMV-seropositive. The CDR3 nucleotides read TGCGCCAGCAGCCGGGAGGGTACTGCCTACGAGCAGTACTTC. It encodes CASSREGTAYEQYF.